This T cell receptor (beta chain) was sequenced during a study of vaccination and CD4 T cells after COVID-19. Sequencing of cultured CD4+ T cell DNA used the Oncomine TCR Beta short-read assay. TCRdb reprocessed the PCR reads via MiXCR and lists one record per CDR3 protein. The table records 15,000 or so distinct CDR3 sequences, roughly 50% of them present only once. Treatment described: roughly 10-day PBMC culture with coronavirus spike peptide pools or control peptides (ViraFEST assay). Concerning this clonotype: Antigen: not known.

This CDR3 has 13 amino acids. CDR1 and CDR2 (germline): DFQATT, SNEGSKA (reference sequence). The ends were cut back, 3 bases at V and 2 bases at J, with 11 bases in the middle. The sequencing sample was made of CD4+ T cells from blood, cultured in vitro. The V and J genes are TRBV20-1 and TRBJ2-7; possibly TRBD1 for D (6 bases). The sequence was collected from a human donor who had recovered from COVID-19. CDR3 DNA: TGCAGTGCTAGTAAAGGGGGAGCCTACGAGCAGTACTTC. It yields the protein CSASKGGAYEQYF.